These 21 T cell receptor beta chains originate from one sample sequenced in a study of blood T cell repertoires in COVID-19. Method: immunoSEQ multiplex PCR; TCRdb's copy keeps in-frame clones and lacks some. The table lists some 85,000 clones, 80% of them singletons. Sequencing was carried out using peripheral blood. These receptors all stem from a woman older than 75 with acute or convalescent COVID-19.

The chain employs TRBV7-2 and TRBJ2-4, with D maybe TRBD2 (6 bases). V was shortened by 5 bases and J by 6 bases, with 14 bases between the two germline ends. Looked up from germline, CDR1 is SGHTA and CDR2 is FQGNSA. CDR3 size: 14 residues. CDR3 region: CASSPNPGVNIQYF. CDR3 in DNA: TGTGCCAGCAGCCCTAACCCGGGGGTAAACATTCAGTACTTC.

The chain recombines TRBV3-1 (or the pseudogene TRBV3-2) with TRBJ1-5; a possible D gene is TRBD1 (6 bases). CDR3 length equals 16 residues. Germline V gene data show CDR1 as LGHDT and CDR2 as YNNKEL (reference sequence). V was pared by 1 base and J by 6 bases, with 16 bases between. The CDR3 coding sequence is TGTGCCAGCAGCCAAGTAGCGGGGGGCGCAGGTCAGCCCCAGCATTTT. Translating gives CASSQVAGGAGQPQHF.

The J gene is TRBJ1-1, the V gene TRBV2, with D unresolved. The CDR3 extends over 14 amino acids. V was cut by 0 bases and J by 1 base, with 6 bases left in between. CDR1 and CDR2 (germline): SNHLY, FYNNEI. The CDR3 spells CASSEALRNTEAFF. The CDR3, as DNA: TGTGCCAGCAGTGAAGCGCTTAGGAACACTGAAGCTTTCTTT.

The rearrangement uses TRBV18 and TRBJ2-5; D is perhaps TRBD2 (6 bases). Per germline, CDR1 KGHSH and CDR2 LQKENI. Trimming removed 6 bases at V and 1 base at J, with 15 bases between. CDR3 length equals 15 residues. In DNA form, the CDR3 reads TGTGCCAGCTCGTTCACCGGGGGAACCCAAGAGACCCAGTACTTC. It yields the protein CASSFTGGTQETQYF.

V is TRBV2 and J is TRBJ1-1; 8 bases are shared with TRBD1. J gave up 5 bases and V 7 bases, and 12 bases lay outside the gene matches. The germline V gene has CDR1 SNHLY and CDR2 FYNNEI. The length of the CDR3 is 15 residues. CDR3 DNA sequence: TGTGCCAGCACATCCTACGGACAGGGAGTGACTGAAGCTTTCTTT. Amino acids: CASTSYGQGVTEAFF.

The V gene is TRBV20-1, the J gene TRBJ1-2; D uncertain. Trimming pared 7 bases from V and 6 bases from J, leaving 12 bases between. The CDR3 length is 11 residues. Germline CDR1 DFQATT, CDR2 SNEGSKA (reference sequence). The CDR3 here is CSGWAANGYTF. For the CDR3, the DNA is TGCAGTGGCTGGGCAGCTAATGGCTACACCTTC.

V is TRBV19 and J is TRBJ2-1; the D gene is possibly TRBD2 (7 bases). The CDR3 has 16 amino acids. The germline CDR1 and CDR2 sequences are LNHDA and SQIVND (reference sequence). Trimming stripped 6 bases from V and 3 bases from J, with 18 bases between. The CDR3 region is CASRRTASGVYNEQFF. In nucleotides, the CDR3 is TGTGCCAGTAGACGGACAGCTAGCGGCGTCTACAATGAGCAGTTCTTC.

This clone was detected a few times. The V call is TRBV19, the J call TRBJ1-4; TRBD1 aligns across 7 bases. The CDR3 spans 13 residues. The germline gives CDR1 LNHDA, CDR2 SQIVND (reference sequence). Unmatched junction bases numbered 5, after V lost 6 bases and J lost 7 bases. CDR3 bases: TGTGCCAGTAGGGACAGGTCTTCTGAAAAACTGTTTTTT. This translates into CASRDRSSEKLFF.

This chain joins TRBV21-1 and TRBJ2-3; the DNA was not compared with TRBD2, the D call given in the table. TRBV21-1 constitutes a pseudogene. The CDR3 spans 17 residues. CDR3 nucleotides: TGTGCCAGCAGCTTTTGGGGGGGGTCCGCTAGCACAGATACGCAGTATTTT. This translates into CASSFWGGSASTDTQYF.

As for this clone: Other DNA sequences of this sample code for an identical CDR3. This chain links TRBV6-5 with TRBJ2-7, with D possibly being TRBD1 (6 bases). The V gene lost 6 bases and the J gene lost 2 bases, with 17 bases spanning the gap. This CDR3 is 15 amino acids long. Germline-derived CDR1 and CDR2 are MNHEY and SVGAGI. CDR3 coding DNA: TGTGCCAGCAGCAACCCCGGGACACCTCCCTACGAGCAGTACTTC. This gives the protein CASSNPGTPPYEQYF.

The CDR3 DNA reads as TGTGCCAGCAGTGAAGGTTGGGCGGGGTTCGCCAAAAACATTCAGTACTTC. Protein sequence: CASSEGWAGFAKNIQYF. The rearrangement joins TRBV2 to TRBJ2-4, with D possibly TRBD2 on 6 matching bases. The CDR3 is 17 amino acids. The germline V gene encodes CDR1 SNHLY and CDR2 FYNNEI. Trimming took 1 base from V and 1 from J, leaving 14 bases between them.

This rearrangement joins TRBV30 to TRBJ1-2; D is unresolved. There are 13 residues in the CDR3. Trimming removed 0 bases from V and 3 bases from J, with 8 bases in between. Germline V CDR1 and CDR2: GTSNPN, SVGIG (reference sequence). The CDR3 is CAWSVGGYYGYTF. Written as DNA, the CDR3 is TGTGCCTGGAGTGTTGGCGGATACTATGGCTACACCTTC.

V is TRBV6-5 and J is TRBJ2-5; D perhaps matches TRBD1 (6 bases). Trimming stripped 6 bases from V and 7 bases from J, with 12 bases between. The CDR3 is made up of 12 amino acids. Germline V gene data show CDR1 as MNHEY and CDR2 as SVGAGI. Written as DNA, the CDR3 is TGTGCCAGCAGAACAGGGTCGGGGACCCAGTACTTC. Its protein is CASRTGSGTQYF.

This chain joins TRBV6-5 and TRBJ2-7; tentative D call: TRBD2 (5 bases). The CDR3 sequence is 12 residues long. The germline V gene encodes CDR1 MNHEY and CDR2 SVGAGI. V lost 7 bases and J 3 bases, leaving 10 bases between the germline ends. The CDR3 sequence: CASTGGLYEQYF. CDR3 DNA sequence: TGTGCCAGCACCGGAGGCCTCTACGAGCAGTACTTC.

The chain uses TRBV7-9 and TRBJ2-1; D is undetermined. The CDR3 sequence is 17 residues long. Germline V CDR1 and CDR2: SEHNR, FQNEAQ (reference sequence). V was trimmed by 6 bases and J by 0 bases, leaving 18 bases between them. The CDR3: CASRSAMSSSSYNEQFF. For the CDR3, the DNA is TGTGCCAGCAGGTCTGCGATGTCCTCGAGCTCCTACAATGAGCAGTTCTTC.

The CDR3 loop reads CASTGGLNYGYTF. The DNA of the CDR3 is TGTGCCAGCACCGGTGGGCTTAACTATGGCTACACCTTC. The V and J genes are TRBV5-5 and TRBJ1-2, with D hard to call. CDR1 is SGHKS and CDR2 is YYEKEE in the germline V gene (reference sequence). This CDR3 has 13 amino acids. V lost 6 bases and J lost 1, with 10 bases in between.

The chain employs TRBV18 and TRBJ1-6, with 9 positions matching TRBD1. After removal of 2 bases from V and 7 bases from J, the junction contained 3 bases not matched to a gene. Germline V lookup: CDR1 KGHSH, CDR2 LQKENI. The CDR3 extends over 15 amino acids. This chain's CDR3 is CASSPGTGNNSPLHF. Written as DNA, the CDR3 is TGTGCCAGCTCACCAGGGACAGGGAACAATTCACCCCTCCACTTT.

This clone has only a few counts. The chain employs TRBV3-1 (or the pseudogene TRBV3-2) and TRBJ1-1, with D uncertain. V lost 2 bases and J lost 1, with 8 bases in between. Per germline, CDR1 LGHDT and CDR2 YNNKEL (reference sequence). CDR3 length equals 14 residues. The CDR3, as DNA: TGTGCCAGCAGCCAATTGCGGGAGAACACTGAAGCTTTCTTT. Translating it yields CASSQLRENTEAFF.

The CDR3: CSGERATEAFF. The CDR3 nucleotides read TGCAGCGGAGAAAGAGCCACTGAAGCTTTCTTT. The chain recombines TRBV29-1 with TRBJ1-1; no clear D gene. This CDR3 spans 11 amino acids. Germline CDR1 reads SQVTM; CDR2 reads ANQGSEA. The ends were cut back, 7 bases at V and 4 bases at J, with 10 bases in the middle.

Only a few counts were recorded for this clone. In DNA, the CDR3 is TGTGCCACCTGGACAGCCTCTAGCTATGGCTACACCTTC. Translated: CATWTASSYGYTF. This chain connects TRBV6-5 to TRBJ1-2, with a weak D call TRBD1 (6 bases). This CDR3 comprises 13 residues. V gave up 10 bases and J gave up 4 bases, with 16 bases separating them. Per germline, CDR1 MNHEY and CDR2 SVGAGI.

CDR3 residues: CASRSTSGPQYF. The CDR3 DNA reads TGTGCCAGCAGGTCGACTAGCGGGCCCCAGTACTTC. The V gene is TRBV12-3 or TRBV12-4, the J gene TRBJ2-5; 10 nucleotides line up with TRBD2. The J segment lost 9 bases and the V segment lost 6 bases, leaving 4 bases of the junction unmatched. This CDR3 region has 12 residues.